This T cell receptor beta chain was sequenced during a study of PD-1 blockade in classical Hodgkin lymphoma. Points from the study as a whole: The drivers behind the repertoire differences, possibly disease activity or prior therapy, remain undefined. CD4+ but not CD8+ TCR diversity rose significantly by C4D1. Complete responders entered with baseline diversity on par with newly diagnosed patients, the results showed.

A remark on this clone: Its antigen is undetermined.

Relapses following autologous stem cell transplantation were seen in all patients, with brentuximab vedotin exposure varying. Complete response, partial response or progressive disease was recorded as best response. Profiled with immunoSEQ multiplex PCR; TCRdb holds only in-frame clones, not every one. The sample contains about 75,000 clones, around 93% of which appear only once. CDR3 length: 18 amino acids. The germline V gene has CDR1 MNHNS and CDR2 SASEGT. V lost 2 bases to trimming and J lost 3 bases, with 20 bases between them. This chain joins TRBV6-1 and TRBJ1-3; D is unresolved. The sample consisted of peripheral blood mononuclear cells (PBMCs), taken at baseline. The receptor comes from a human donor with classical Hodgkin lymphoma. CDR3 sequence: CASSESGLTPMGGNTIYF. As DNA, the CDR3 is TGTGCCAGCAGTGAATCGGGGTTGACACCGATGGGTGGAAACACCATATATTTT.